A single sample gave rise to the 23 T cell receptor beta chains below, sequenced in a study of CD8+CD57+ T cells in acquired aplastic anemia. Profiling that covered TCR beta VDJ and CDR3 relied on genomic DNA as its template. Via MiXCR, TCRdb re-called the reads, giving one row per CDR3 protein. The sample yields some 410,000 distinct CDR3 sequences, 60% to 80% seen once. The sequencing input was sorted CD4+, CD8+, or CD8+CD57+ T cells (not recorded which) from PBMCs. These receptors all stem from a human donor in good health, serving as a control.

In the case of this clonotype: Germline and junction disagree at one end, which may indicate a read error. This CDR3 is CASSLRVEADTFDF. The DNA for the CDR3 is TGTGCCAGCAGCCTGCGGGTGGAGGCAGACACCTTCGATTTT. The V gene is TRBV9, the J gene TRBJ2-3; the D gene is possibly TRBD2 (5 bases). Germline V CDR1 and CDR2: SGDLS, YYNGEE. The CDR3 loop spans 14 amino acids.

The chain couples TRBV12-5 to TRBJ2-1, with 7 bases matching TRBD1. Germline V lookup: CDR1 LGHNT, CDR2 FRNRAP. CDR3 length: 14 amino acids. CDR3 protein: CASRRGLGYNEQFF. The CDR3 coding sequence is TGTGCCAGCAGAAGGGGGCTTGGATACAATGAGCAGTTCTTC.

This clonotype has just one count. V and J are TRBV7-2 and TRBJ1-6; D not resolved. The ends were cut back, 4 bases at V and 15 bases at J, with 25 bases in the middle. The CDR3 runs 16 residues. Germline V gene data show CDR1 as SGHTA and CDR2 as FQGNSA. CDR3 sequence reads: CASSSRAAVYEQYLHF. CDR3 sequence (DNA): TGTGCCAGCAGCTCCCGGGCCGCCGTCTACGAGCAGTACCTCCACTTT.

CDR3 sequence reads: CASSATGVAGNEQFF. The CDR3 DNA sequence: TGTGCCAGCAGCGCCACTGGGGTTGCTGGCAATGAGCAGTTCTTC. The chain carries TRBV9 and TRBJ2-1; no clear D. Germline V gene sequence: CDR1 SGDLS, CDR2 YYNGEE. The CDR3 contains 15 residues. V dropped 3 bases and J dropped 6 bases, with 16 bases sitting between them.

With respect to this clonotype: Just one base apart from a much larger clone, this may be a read error. The chain couples TRBV15 to TRBJ2-1, with D perhaps given as TRBD1 or TRBD2 (6 bases each). The germline V gene encodes CDR1 LNHNV and CDR2 YYDKDF (reference sequence). V lost 4 bases and J lost 5, with 18 bases in between. CDR3 length: 16 amino acids. The CDR3 DNA follows: TGTGCCACCAGCACGAGGGGGGCTAGCCTCCACAATGAGCAGTTCTTC. Protein product: CATSTRGASLHNEQFF.

The V call is TRBV25-1, the J call TRBJ2-5; tentatively, D is TRBD2 (6 bases). The CDR3 length is 15 residues. Trimming shortened V by 2 bases and J by 4 bases, and 14 bases separated the two germline ends. Germline CDR1 and CDR2: MGHDK and SYGVNS. The CDR3 region is CASSEDWGGTETQYF. CDR3 in DNA: TGTGCCAGCAGTGAAGACTGGGGCGGGACAGAGACCCAGTACTTC.

This clonotype appeared many times. The J gene is TRBJ2-2, the V gene TRBV12-3 or TRBV12-4; unclear D gene. The CDR3 spans 11 residues. Trimming removed 7 bases at V and 6 bases at J, with 6 bases between. CDR3 DNA sequence: TGTGCCAGCAAGGACGCCGGGGAGCTGTTTTTT. This translates into CASKDAGELFF.

The rearrangement links TRBV7-2 to TRBJ1-1; no clear D gene. The CDR3 loop spans 12 amino acids. The V and J ends lost 1 base and 10 bases respectively, with 10 bases between them. Germline V CDR1 and CDR2: SGHTA, FQGNSA. The CDR3 DNA sequence: TGTGCCAGCAGCTTAGAGCTAAGTAGAGCTTTCTTT. Translating gives CASSLELSRAFF.

In regard to this clonotype: One junction end does not reproduce the germline sequence, and a read error may be involved. The CDR3: CATSGTGRGALYEQYF. The CDR3 DNA reads as TGTGCCACCAGTGGAACTGGGCGGGGGGCTCTCTACGAGCAGTACTTC. The chain is built from TRBV10-3 and TRBJ2-7, with 8 bases that match TRBD2. The CDR3 contains 16 residues. Germline V gene data show CDR1 as ENHRY and CDR2 as SYGVKD.

V is TRBV11-1 and J is TRBJ1-6; no clear D gene. This CDR3 spans 12 amino acids. The ends were cut back, 5 bases at V and 9 bases at J, with 8 bases in the middle. From germline, CDR1 is SGHAT and CDR2 FQDESV (reference sequence). The CDR3 here is CASSAGVSPLHF. For the CDR3, the DNA is TGTGCCAGCAGCGCGGGCGTTTCACCCCTCCACTTT.

Of note for this clonotype: Without the conserved terminal phenylalanine or tryptophan, this CDR3 likely stems from a read error. The DNA is omitted, as the CDR3 cannot be located on it reliably, and the CDR3 follows TCRdb's listing. The chain employs TRBV7-9 and TRBJ2-7; whether TRBD2, the table's D call, matches the DNA was not checked. The length of the CDR3 is 13 amino acids, counting both ends. CDR1 and CDR2 from the germline V gene are SEHNR and FQNEAQ (reference sequence). The CDR3 sequence: CASSLGPRPYNEQ.

This chain links TRBV19 with TRBJ1-5, with 8 nucleotides matching TRBD1. This CDR3 spans 15 amino acids. With 9 bases clipped from V and 2 bases from J, the junction kept 9 bases outside the gene matches. The germline gives CDR1 LNHDA, CDR2 SQIVND (reference sequence). This CDR3 reads CASQKTGDGNQPQHF. CDR3 sequence (DNA): TGTGCCAGCCAGAAGACAGGGGATGGCAATCAGCCCCAGCATTTT.

This clonotype came up many times. This chain links TRBV19 with TRBJ1-5; TRBD1 matches 9 bases. V lost 0 bases and J lost 0; bases outside the gene matches: 9. CDR1 is LNHDA, CDR2 SQIVND, per germline (reference sequence). The CDR3 is made up of 19 amino acids. The CDR3 sequence is CASSIDRRQGGYSNQPQHF. CDR3 coding DNA: TGTGCCAGTAGTATAGATCGGCGACAGGGGGGCTATAGCAATCAGCCCCAGCATTTT.

V and J are TRBV20-1 and TRBJ2-6, with D maybe TRBD1 (5 bases). CDR3 size: 15 residues. Trimming took off 5 bases at V and 0 bases at J, with 11 bases between the two ends. CDR1 and CDR2 (germline): DFQATT, SNEGSKA (reference sequence). The CDR3 sequence: CSAGAGSSGANVLTF. For the CDR3, the DNA is TGCAGTGCTGGGGCTGGAAGCTCTGGGGCCAACGTCCTGACTTTC.

This clonotype was counted at least ten times. The chain couples TRBV19 to TRBJ1-2; the match to TRBD1 covers 10 bases. Germline assignment: CDR1 LNHDA and CDR2 SQIVND (reference sequence). The trim removed 3 bases at V and 4 bases at J, leaving 5 bases unmatched. This CDR3 region has 15 residues. CDR3 protein: CASSIPDRGSYGYTF. CDR3 DNA sequence: TGTGCCAGTAGTATTCCGGACAGGGGGAGCTATGGCTACACCTTC.

With respect to this clonotype: The junction departs from germline at one end; a sequencing error may be responsible. This chain uses TRBV15 with TRBJ1-1; D gene uncertain. Per the germline V gene, CDR1 is LNHNV and CDR2 is YYDKDF (reference sequence). The CDR3 has 15 residues. CDR3 nucleotide sequence: TGTGCCAGCAGCAGGTACACAAGTATGAACACTGAAGCTTTCTTT. Residues: CASSRYTSMNTEAFF. The entire variable domain, with the rest obtained from reference TRBV15 and TRBJ1-1, is as follows: DAMVIQNPRYQVTQFGKPVTLSCSQTLNHNVMYWYQQKSSQAPKLLFHYYDKDFNNEADTPDNFQSRRPNTSFCFLDIRSPGLGDTAMYLCASSRYTSMNTEAFFGQGTRLTVV.

Regarding this clonotype: No conserved phenylalanine or tryptophan ends this CDR3, so it is likely a read error. It is unclear where the CDR3 begins or ends on the DNA, so no DNA is shown, and the CDR3 is as TCRdb lists it. The gene calls are TRBV7-2 and TRBJ1-2. Looked up from germline, CDR1 is SGHTA and CDR2 is FQGNSA. The CDR3 is 11 residues long, counting both termini. The CDR3 spells CASGDNYGYKS.

The chain links TRBV5-4 to TRBJ2-7, with 9 positions matching TRBD2. The V and J ends lost 1 base and 2 bases, in that order; junction bases with no gene match: 7. The CDR3 has 16 residues. Germline V lookup: CDR1 SGHNT, CDR2 YYREEE (reference sequence). For the CDR3, the DNA is TGTGCCAGCAGCTTGACAGGGGCGGGAGGGGCCTACGAGCAGTACTTC. It yields the protein CASSLTGAGGAYEQYF.

Written as DNA, the CDR3 is TGCAGTGCCAGCCGGGAGAACCTGGGGACTTTCTTT. Translating it yields CSASRENLGTFF. V and J are TRBV20-1 and TRBJ1-1; no clear D. Looked up from germline, CDR1 is DFQATT and CDR2 is SNEGSKA (reference sequence). The CDR3 totals 12 residues. Trimming stripped 6 bases from V and 12 bases from J, with 20 bases between.

Worth noting for this clonotype: An end of the junction does not agree with germline; a read error may underlie this. The genes are TRBV7-3 and TRBJ2-7, with 9 bases that match TRBD1. The CDR3 has 13 residues. The germline V gene encodes CDR1 SGHTA and CDR2 FQGTGA. This chain's CDR3 is CASSRTGVHEKYF. DNA for the CDR3: TGTGCCAGCAGCCGGACAGGGGTGCACGAGAAGTACTTC.

As for this clonotype: A read error may account for a junction end that differs from germline. The chain couples TRBV7-8 to TRBJ1-5; no reliable D call. Germline lookup yields CDR1 SGHVS and CDR2 FQNEAQ. This CDR3 contains 13 residues. The CDR3 reads CASSLDGNPPQHF. CDR3 nucleotide sequence: TGTGCCAGCAGTCTAGACGGCAATCCGCCCCAGCATTTT.

To note about this clonotype: Given the absence of the conserved phenylalanine or tryptophan at the CDR3 end, a read error is likely. The DNA is omitted, as the CDR3 cannot be located on it reliably, and the CDR3 follows TCRdb's listing. The chain combines TRBV2 with TRBJ2-7; the D call TRBD1 from the table was never checked on the DNA. Ends included, the CDR3 has 14 residues. Germline assignment: CDR1 SNHLY and CDR2 FYNNEI. The CDR3 loop is CASSRTDTEPDLYH.

This clonotype was detected many times. This rearrangement joins TRBV2 to TRBJ1-6; no clear D. This CDR3 spans 14 amino acids. Trimming took off 6 bases at V and 9 bases at J, with 15 bases between the two ends. The germline V gene encodes CDR1 SNHLY and CDR2 FYNNEI. In DNA form, the CDR3 reads TGTGCCAGCAGGCCCGAGCGGGGAAGTTCACCCCTCCACTTT. Translating it yields CASRPERGSSPLHF.